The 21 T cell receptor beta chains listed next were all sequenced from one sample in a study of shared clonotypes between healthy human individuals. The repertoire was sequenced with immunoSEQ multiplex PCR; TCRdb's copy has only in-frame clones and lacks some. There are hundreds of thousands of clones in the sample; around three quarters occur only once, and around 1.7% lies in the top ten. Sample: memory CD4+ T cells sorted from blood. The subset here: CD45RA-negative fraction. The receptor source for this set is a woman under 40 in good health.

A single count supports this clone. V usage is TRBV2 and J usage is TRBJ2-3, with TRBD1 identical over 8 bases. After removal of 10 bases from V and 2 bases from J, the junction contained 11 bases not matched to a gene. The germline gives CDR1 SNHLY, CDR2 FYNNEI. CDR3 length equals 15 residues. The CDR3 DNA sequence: TGTGCCACCCAATCGCAGGGGGCTTTCACAGATACGCAGTATTTT. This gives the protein CATQSQGAFTDTQYF.

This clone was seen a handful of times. DNA of the CDR3: TGTGCCAGCAGCTTGCAGGGGCGAGGGGAGACCCAGTACTTC. It translates to CASSLQGRGETQYF. This sequence joins TRBV5-5 and TRBJ2-5; possibly TRBD1 for D (6 bases). In germline, CDR1 is SGHKS, CDR2 YYEKEE (reference sequence). The CDR3 is 14 amino acids. V was pared by 1 base and J by 5 bases, with 12 bases between.

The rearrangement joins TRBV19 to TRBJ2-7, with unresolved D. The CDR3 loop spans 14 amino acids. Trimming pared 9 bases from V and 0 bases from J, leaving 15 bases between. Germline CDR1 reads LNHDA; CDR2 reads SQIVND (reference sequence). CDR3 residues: CASSLSHSSYEQYF. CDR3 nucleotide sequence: TGTGCCAGCAGCCTGTCTCATAGCTCCTACGAGCAGTACTTC.

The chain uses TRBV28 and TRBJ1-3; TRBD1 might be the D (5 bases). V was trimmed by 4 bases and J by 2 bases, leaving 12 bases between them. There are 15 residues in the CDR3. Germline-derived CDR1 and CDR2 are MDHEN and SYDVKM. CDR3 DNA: TGTGCCAGCAGTTATTTGAGGGGTCCTGGAAACACCATATATTTT. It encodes CASSYLRGPGNTIYF.

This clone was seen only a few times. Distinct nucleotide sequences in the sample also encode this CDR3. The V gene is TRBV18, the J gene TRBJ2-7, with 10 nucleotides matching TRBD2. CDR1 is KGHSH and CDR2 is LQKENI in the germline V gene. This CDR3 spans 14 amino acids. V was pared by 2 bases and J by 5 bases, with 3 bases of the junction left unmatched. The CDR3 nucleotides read TGTGCCAGCTCACCAGGCCTAGCGGGAGACGAGCAGTACTTC. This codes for CASSPGLAGDEQYF.

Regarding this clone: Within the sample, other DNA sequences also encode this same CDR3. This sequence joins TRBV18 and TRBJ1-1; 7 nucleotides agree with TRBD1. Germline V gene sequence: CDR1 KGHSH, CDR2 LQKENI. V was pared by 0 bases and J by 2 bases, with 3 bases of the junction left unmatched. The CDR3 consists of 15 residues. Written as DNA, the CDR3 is TGTGCCAGCTCACCACCGGGACAGACAAACACTGAAGCTTTCTTT. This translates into CASSPPGQTNTEAFF.

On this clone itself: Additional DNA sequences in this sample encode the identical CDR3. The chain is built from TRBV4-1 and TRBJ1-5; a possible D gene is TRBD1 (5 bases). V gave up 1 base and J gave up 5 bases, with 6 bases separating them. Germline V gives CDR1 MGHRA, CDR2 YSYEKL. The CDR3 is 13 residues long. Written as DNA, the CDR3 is TGCGCCAGCAGCCAAGGGGGGTATCAGCCCCAGCATTTT. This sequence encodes CASSQGGYQPQHF.

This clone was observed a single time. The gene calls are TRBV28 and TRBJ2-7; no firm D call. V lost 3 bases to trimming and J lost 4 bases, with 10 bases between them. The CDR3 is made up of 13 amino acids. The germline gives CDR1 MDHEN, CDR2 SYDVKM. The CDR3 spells CASSFSNSYEQYF. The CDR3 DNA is TGTGCCAGCAGTTTCTCTAATTCGTACGAGCAGTACTTC. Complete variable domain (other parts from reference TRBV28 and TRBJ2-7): DVKVTQSSRYLVKRTGEKVFLECVQDMDHENMFWYRQDPGLGLRLIYFSYDVKMKEKGDIPEGYSVSREKKERFSLILESASTNQTSMYLCASSFSNSYEQYFGPGTRLTVT.

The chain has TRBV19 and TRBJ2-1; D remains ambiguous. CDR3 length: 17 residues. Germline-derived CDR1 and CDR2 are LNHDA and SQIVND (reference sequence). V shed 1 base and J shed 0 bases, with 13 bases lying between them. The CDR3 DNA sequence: TGTGCCAGTAGTATAGCTTTTTCCCGTAGCTCCTACAATGAGCAGTTCTTC. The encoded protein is CASSIAFSRSSYNEQFF.

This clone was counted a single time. CDR3 residues: CASSPSGRGGTDTQYF. In DNA form, the CDR3 reads TGCGCCAGCAGCCCTAGCGGGAGGGGGGGCACAGATACGCAGTATTTT. The chain employs TRBV5-1 and TRBJ2-3; 12 nucleotides align to TRBD2. The CDR3 loop spans 16 amino acids. Germline assignment: CDR1 SGHRS and CDR2 YFSETQ. Trimming took 4 bases from V and 1 from J; bases not matched to a gene: 4.

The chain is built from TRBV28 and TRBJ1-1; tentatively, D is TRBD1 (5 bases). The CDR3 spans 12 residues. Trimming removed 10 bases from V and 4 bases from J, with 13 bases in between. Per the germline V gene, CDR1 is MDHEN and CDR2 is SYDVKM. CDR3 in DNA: TGTGCCACTAAAGGGGTAATCACTGAAGCTTTCTTT. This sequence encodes CATKGVITEAFF.

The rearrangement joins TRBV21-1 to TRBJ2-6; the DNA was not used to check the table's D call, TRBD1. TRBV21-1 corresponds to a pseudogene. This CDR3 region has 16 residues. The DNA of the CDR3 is TGTGCCAGCAGCACTACAGGGGGCGCCGGGGCCAACGTCCTGACTTTC. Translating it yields CASSTTGGAGANVLTF.

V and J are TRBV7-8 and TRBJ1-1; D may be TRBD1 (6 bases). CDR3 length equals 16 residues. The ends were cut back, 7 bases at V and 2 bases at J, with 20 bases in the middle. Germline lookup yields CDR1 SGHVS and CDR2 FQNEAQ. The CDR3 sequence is CASIRSGGFPNTEAFF. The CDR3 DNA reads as TGTGCCAGCATCCGTTCTGGGGGCTTTCCCAACACTGAAGCTTTCTTT. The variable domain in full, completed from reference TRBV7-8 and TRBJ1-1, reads GAGVSQSPRYKVAKRGQDVALRCDPISGHVSLFWYQQALGQGPEFLTYFQNEAQLDKSGLPSDRFFAERPEGSVSTLKIQRTQQEDSAVYLCASIRSGGFPNTEAFFGQGTRLTVV.

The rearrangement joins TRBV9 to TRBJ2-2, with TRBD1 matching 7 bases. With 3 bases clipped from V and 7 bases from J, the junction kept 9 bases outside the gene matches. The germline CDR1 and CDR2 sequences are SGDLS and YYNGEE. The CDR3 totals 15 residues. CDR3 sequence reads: CASSAQTGRFGELFF. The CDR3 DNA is TGTGCCAGCAGCGCCCAGACAGGGCGGTTCGGGGAGCTGTTTTTT.

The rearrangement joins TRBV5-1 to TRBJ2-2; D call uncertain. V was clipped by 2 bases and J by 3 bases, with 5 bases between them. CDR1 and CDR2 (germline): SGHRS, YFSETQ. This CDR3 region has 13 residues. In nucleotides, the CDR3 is TGCGCCAGCAGCTTTGATCACACCGGGGAGCTGTTTTTT. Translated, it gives CASSFDHTGELFF.

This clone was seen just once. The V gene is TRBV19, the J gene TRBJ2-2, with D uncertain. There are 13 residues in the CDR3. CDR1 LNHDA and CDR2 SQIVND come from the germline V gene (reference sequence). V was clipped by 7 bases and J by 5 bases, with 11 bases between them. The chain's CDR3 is CASNEWGTGELFF. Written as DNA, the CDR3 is TGTGCCAGTAATGAGTGGGGAACCGGGGAGCTGTTTTTT. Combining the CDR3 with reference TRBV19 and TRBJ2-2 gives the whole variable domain DGGITQSPKYLFRKEGQNVTLSCEQNLNHDAMYWYRQDPGQGLRLIYYSQIVNDFQKGDIAEGYSVSREKKESFPLTVTSAQKNPTAFYLCASNEWGTGELFFGEGSRLTVL.

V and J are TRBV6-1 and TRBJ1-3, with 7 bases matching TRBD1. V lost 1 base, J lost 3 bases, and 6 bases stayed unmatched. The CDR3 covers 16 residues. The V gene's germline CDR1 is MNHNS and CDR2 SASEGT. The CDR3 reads CASSEGDSSSGNTIYF. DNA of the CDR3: TGTGCCAGCAGTGAAGGGGACAGTTCCAGTGGAAACACCATATATTTT.

CDR3 region: CASSIAMASLGYEQYF. CDR3 DNA: TGTGCCAGTAGTATAGCAATGGCTAGTCTCGGCTACGAGCAGTACTTC. This sequence joins TRBV19 and TRBJ2-7; D not resolved. Germline V gives CDR1 LNHDA, CDR2 SQIVND (reference sequence). The CDR3 is 16 residues long. Trimming cost V 1 base and J 3 bases, with 16 bases left between them.

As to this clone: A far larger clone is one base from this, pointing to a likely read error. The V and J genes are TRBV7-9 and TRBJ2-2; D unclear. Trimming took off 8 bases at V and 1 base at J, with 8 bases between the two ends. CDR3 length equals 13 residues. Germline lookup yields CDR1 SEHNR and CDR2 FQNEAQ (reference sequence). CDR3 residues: CASFKRNTGELFF. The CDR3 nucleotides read TGTGCCAGCTTCAAGAGGAACACCGGGGAGCTGTTTTTT.

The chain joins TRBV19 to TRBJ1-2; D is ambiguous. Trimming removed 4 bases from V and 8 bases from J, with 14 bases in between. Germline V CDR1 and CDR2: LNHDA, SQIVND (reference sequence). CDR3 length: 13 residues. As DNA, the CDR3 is TGTGCCAGTAGTACCAATTCCCGCGGGGGCTACACCTTC. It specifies CASSTNSRGGYTF. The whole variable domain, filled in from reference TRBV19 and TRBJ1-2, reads DGGITQSPKYLFRKEGQNVTLSCEQNLNHDAMYWYRQDPGQGLRLIYYSQIVNDFQKGDIAEGYSVSREKKESFPLTVTSAQKNPTAFYLCASSTNSRGGYTFGSGTRLTVV.

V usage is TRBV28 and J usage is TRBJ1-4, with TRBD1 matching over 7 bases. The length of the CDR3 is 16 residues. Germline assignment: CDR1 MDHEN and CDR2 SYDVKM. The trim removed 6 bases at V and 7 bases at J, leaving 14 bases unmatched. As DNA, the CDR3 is TGTGCCAGCAGCCCTATCTTAGGGGGCATCGGTGAAAAACTGTTTTTT. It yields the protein CASSPILGGIGEKLFF.